Below, one T cell receptor (beta chain) is given with its context. Its antigen is as yet unknown. The data were obtained in a study of OX40 agonist ivuxolimab in advanced cancers. Study in general: Every 2 weeks, ivuxolimab was infused into the patients intravenously at between 0.01 and 10 mg/kg.

From germline, CDR1 is MNHEY and CDR2 SVGAGI. V dropped 1 base and J dropped 6 bases, with 16 bases sitting between them. The CDR3 is 15 amino acids. Findings and limits, study-wide: Compared with CD4+, CD8+ T cells on average had more expanded clones.

Libraries were prepared by immunoSEQ multiplex PCR; TCRdb keeps only in-frame clonotypes and omits some of them. The sample carries approximately 89,000 clones, 70% to 90% recorded once. The source of this sequence is an adult with an advanced solid tumor such as melanoma, head and neck, liver or kidney cancer. The sequencing here drew on CD4+ or CD8+ T cells sorted from blood, taken in a trial of the OX40 agonist ivuxolimab. The chain joins TRBV6-5 to TRBJ2-7; weak D call: TRBD2 (7 bases). This CDR3 reads CASSYFRGGGSEQYF. CDR3 nucleotide sequence: TGTGCCAGCAGTTACTTCCGGGGAGGGGGTAGCGAGCAGTACTTC.